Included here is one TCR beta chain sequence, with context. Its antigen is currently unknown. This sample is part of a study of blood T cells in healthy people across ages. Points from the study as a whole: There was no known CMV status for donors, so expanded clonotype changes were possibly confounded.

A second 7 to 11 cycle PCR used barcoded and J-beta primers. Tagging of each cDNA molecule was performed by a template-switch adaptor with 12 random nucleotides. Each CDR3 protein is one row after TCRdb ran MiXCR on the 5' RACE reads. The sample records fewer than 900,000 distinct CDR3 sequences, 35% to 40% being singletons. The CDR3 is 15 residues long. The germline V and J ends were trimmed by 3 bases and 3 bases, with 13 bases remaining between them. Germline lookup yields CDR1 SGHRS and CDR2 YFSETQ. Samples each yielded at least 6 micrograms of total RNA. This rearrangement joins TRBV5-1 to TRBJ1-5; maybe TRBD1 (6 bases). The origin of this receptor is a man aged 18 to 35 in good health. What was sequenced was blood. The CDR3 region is CASSYRGGPNQPQHF. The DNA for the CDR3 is TGCGCCAGCAGCTATCGGGGGGGCCCCAATCAGCCCCAGCATTTT.